The rows below give T cell receptor beta chains drawn from one sample of a study of beta chain features in type 1 diabetes. Profiling relied on immunoSEQ multiplex PCR, and the TCRdb table lists in-frame clones only, not all of them. The table lists some 230,000 clones, 9.6% of them singletons, with approximately 0.035% in the top ten. Specimen: naive CD4+ T cells from blood. These receptors originate from a young woman in good health. The CDR3 runs from the conserved cysteine through the conserved F or W. A D gene is named only where the DNA matches it firmly. Not every row has a clone size; where given, it reads once, few, many or a size class.

NA	few	TRBJ2-3	16	TRBV29-1	TGCAGCGTTGAGACGGTCCATAGCCCTCTCACAGATACGCAGTATTTT	CSVETVHSPLTDTQYF
TRBD1	few	TRBJ1-3	14	TRBV30	TGTGCCTGGAGCGCCGGGACAGCTGGAAACACCATATATTTT	CAWSAGTAGNTIYF
NA	NA	TRBJ1-1	12	TRBV2	TGTGCCAGCTCGTACTGGAACACTGAAGCTTTCTTT	CASSYWNTEAFF
NA	NA	TRBJ2-3	15	TRBV7-2	TGTGCCAGCAGCTCTATGGCGGGCCAGGCAGATACGCAGTATTTT	CASSSMAGQADTQYF
NA	NA	TRBJ1-2	12	TRBV2	TGTGCCAGCACCTCCCAGGGCGAGGGCTACACCTTC	CASTSQGEGYTF
NA	few	TRBJ2-3	12	TRBV11-2	TGTGCCAGCAGCTTAGATTATGATACGCAGTATTTT	CASSLDYDTQYF
TRBD1	few	TRBJ2-3	15	TRBV30	TGTGCCTGGAGTGGGGGGACAGGGCGTACGGATACGCAGTATTTT	CAWSGGTGRTDTQYF
NA	many	TRBJ2-3	11	TRBV20-1	TGCAGTGCTAGTTACGGGAGTGCGCAGTATTTT	CSASYGSAQYF
NA	NA	TRBJ2-7	16	TRBV30	TGTGCCTGGAGTTCCCAGCGGGCGAAACGCTCCTACGAGCAGTACTTC	CAWSSQRAKRSYEQYF
NA	few	TRBJ2-4	15	TRBV4-1	TGCGCCAGCAGCCAAGAAGAAACAGTTAGAAACATTCAGTACTTC	CASSQEETVRNIQYF
TRBD2	NA	TRBJ2-3	17	TRBV15	TGTGCCACCAGCCCTGTAGCGGGGTCGTCTAGCACAGATACGCAGTATTTT	CATSPVAGSSSTDTQYF
TRBD1	NA	TRBJ2-1	15	TRBV2	TGTGCCAGCAGTCCGCCCGGGACAGGGATCAATGAGCAGTTCTTC	CASSPPGTGINEQFF
NA	few	TRBJ2-1	17	TRBV7-9	TGTGCCAGCAGCTTAGCCAGCGGTAAGAGCTCCTACAATGAGCAGTTCTTC	CASSLASGKSSYNEQFF
NA	few	TRBJ2-7	12	TRBV25-1	TGTGCCAGCAGTGGATACAGGGACGAGCAGTACTTC	CASSGYRDEQYF
NA	NA	TRBJ1-1	16	TRBV5-6	TGTGCCAGCAGCTTAGACCTAGGACAGTTGAACACTGAAGCTTTCTTT	CASSLDLGQLNTEAFF
TRBD2	many	TRBJ2-1	13	TRBV7-2	TGTGCCAGCAGTAGTAGCGGGAGGGATGAGCAGTTCTTC	CASSSSGRDEQFF
TRBD2	NA	TRBJ2-1	15	TRBV11-3	TGTGCCAGCAGCTTGCGACTAGCGGGATACAATGAGCAGTTCTTC	CASSLRLAGYNEQFF
NA	few	TRBJ1-1	13	TRBV5-6	TGTGCCAGCAGCTTTCCGAGGAACACTGAAGCTTTCTTT	CASSFPRNTEAFF
TRBD2	few	TRBJ2-3	14	TRBV6-5	TGTGCCAGCATGTCTAGCGGGAGACCAGATACGCAGTATTTT	CASMSSGRPDTQYF
TRBD1	few	TRBJ1-2	13	TRBV7-9	TGTGCCAGCAGCCCGGGACAGGCGTATGGCTACACCTTC	CASSPGQAYGYTF
TRBD1	NA	TRBJ2-3	16	TRBV5-1	TGCGCCAGCAACGACGCCCGGGACAGGGCGCAGGATACGCAGTATTTT	CASNDARDRAQDTQYF
NA	many	TRBJ1-4	10	TRBV29-1	TGCAGCGTTGGAGGTGAAAAACTGTTTTTT	CSVGGEKLFF
NA	NA	TRBJ2-5	14	TRBV4-1	TGCGCCAGCAGCTCCGGGACTTTGCGGGAGACCCAGTACTTC	CASSSGTLRETQYF
NA	few	TRBJ2-3	13	TRBV2	TGTGCCAGCAGTCAACTATCAACAGATACGCAGTATTTT	CASSQLSTDTQYF